The next 26 T cell receptor beta chains were all read from a single sample in a study of shared clonotypes between healthy human individuals. Assay used: immunoSEQ multiplex PCR; TCRdb lists only in-frame clones, some missing. The sample includes about 510,000 clones, around 96% seen only once; the top ten take about 0.054%. Sequencing used naive CD4+ T cells sorted from blood. The subset: CD45RA+ positively selected. These receptors were collected from a woman aged 30 to 39 in good health.

The chain uses TRBV18 and TRBJ2-7; 8 positions match TRBD2. The CDR3 covers 14 residues. CDR1 is KGHSH and CDR2 is LQKENI in the germline V gene. V lost 6 bases, J lost 1 base, and 5 bases stayed unmatched. DNA of the CDR3: TGTGCCAGCTCCCTTAGCGGGACTTCCTACGAGCAGTACTTC. Translated, it gives CASSLSGTSYEQYF.

The V and J genes are TRBV7-3 and TRBJ2-1, with TRBD2 identical over 11 bases. Per germline, CDR1 SGHTA and CDR2 FQGTGA. V shed 3 bases, J shed 3 bases, and the junction held 16 bases outside the gene matches. CDR3 length: 20 amino acids. DNA for the CDR3: TGTGCCAGCAGCTTGTTCGTTCCGACTAGCGGGACCTTTCTCTACAATGAGCAGTTCTTC. It encodes CASSLFVPTSGTFLYNEQFF.

This clone was recorded once. The CDR3 loop is CASSQVEDTEAFF. CDR3 nucleotide sequence: TGTGCCAGCAGCCAAGTCGAGGACACTGAAGCTTTCTTT. V and J are TRBV14 and TRBJ1-1; no clear D. The CDR3 has 13 residues. Germline CDR1 reads SGHDN; CDR2 reads FVKESK. Between the trimmed V and J ends, which lost 1 base and 3 bases, there was a span of 6 bases. Using reference TRBV14 and TRBJ1-1 for the parts outside the CDR3, the full variable domain is EAGVTQFPSHSVIEKGQTVTLRCDPISGHDNLYWYRRVMGKEIKFLLHFVKESKQDESGMPNNRFLAERTGGTYSTLKVQPAELEDSGVYFCASSQVEDTEAFFGQGTRLTVV.

The chain joins TRBV11-3 to TRBJ2-2; TRBD2 is a possible D gene (5 bases). CDR3 size: 14 residues. Germline loops: CDR1 SGHNT, CDR2 YENEEA. V shed 5 bases and J shed 2 bases, with 9 bases lying between them. The CDR3 nucleotides read TGTGCCAGCAGCCCCGGACTCAACACCGGGGAGCTGTTTTTT. Amino acid sequence: CASSPGLNTGELFF.

Written as DNA, the CDR3 is TGTGCCAGCTCGGAGGCCGGGACTAGCAGCTACAATGAGCAGTTCTTC. As protein: CASSEAGTSSYNEQFF. The V gene is TRBV18, the J gene TRBJ2-1; 9 bases map to TRBD2. This CDR3 region has 16 residues. Looked up from germline, CDR1 is KGHSH and CDR2 is LQKENI. Trimming removed 6 bases from V and 3 bases from J; junction bases left unmatched: 9.

This clone was seen just once. The chain uses TRBV5-6 and TRBJ2-4, with 7 bases fitting TRBD1. The CDR3 runs to 15 residues. V shed 4 bases, J shed 0 bases, and the junction held 4 bases outside the gene matches. Germline CDR1 and CDR2: SGHDT and YYEEEE. The CDR3 sequence: CASSRTGLAKNIQYF. CDR3 DNA sequence: TGTGCCAGCAGCAGGACAGGCTTAGCCAAAAACATTCAGTACTTC.

The chain uses TRBV28 and TRBJ1-4; D not certain. Trimming removed 2 bases at V and 3 bases at J, with 7 bases between. Germline-derived CDR1 and CDR2 are MDHEN and SYDVKM. CDR3 length: 14 residues. The CDR3 region has the DNA TGTGCCAGCAGTTTAACACTTCCTAATGAAAAACTGTTTTTT. Amino acid sequence: CASSLTLPNEKLFF.

J is TRBJ1-2 and V is TRBV28, with D hard to call. V was cut by 10 bases and J by 4 bases, with 10 bases left in between. Germline V gene data show CDR1 as MDHEN and CDR2 as SYDVKM. The CDR3 spans 11 residues. The CDR3 DNA follows: TGTGCCACCAATGGGTTCTATGGCTACACCTTC. It yields the protein CATNGFYGYTF.

The CDR3 sequence is CASSSGLAGGADTQYF. DNA of the CDR3: TGTGCCAGCAGCTCGGGACTAGCGGGAGGAGCGGATACGCAGTATTTT. The chain is built from TRBV7-2 and TRBJ2-3, with TRBD2 identical over 15 bases. CDR3 length equals 16 residues. V gave up 4 bases and J gave up 6 bases; unmatched junction bases: 5. Germline values: CDR1 SGHTA, CDR2 FQGNSA.

The chain couples TRBV27 to TRBJ2-3; 9 bases match TRBD1. This CDR3 is 15 amino acids long. V dropped 7 bases and J dropped 2; count of bases not matched to a gene: 7. CDR1 is MNHEY and CDR2 is SMNVEV in the germline V gene (reference sequence). The chain's CDR3 is CASTPGQGITDTQYF. CDR3 in DNA: TGTGCCAGCACCCCGGGACAGGGTATCACAGATACGCAGTATTTT.

V gene TRBV5-4 combines with J gene TRBJ2-7; D unresolved. The germline gives CDR1 SGHNT, CDR2 YYREEE (reference sequence). The CDR3 has 12 amino acids. Trimming took 0 bases from V and 6 from J, leaving 7 bases between them. CDR3: CASSLDLGEQYF. CDR3 DNA: TGTGCCAGCAGCTTGGATCTAGGCGAGCAGTACTTC.

The V gene is TRBV28, the J gene TRBJ2-7; TRBD2 aligns across 11 bases. The CDR3 totals 17 residues. V trimming: 3 bases; J trimming: 3 bases; junction bases outside the gene matches: 10. Germline values: CDR1 MDHEN, CDR2 SYDVKM. The CDR3 loop reads CASSFSYSLAGDYEQYF. CDR3 DNA: TGTGCCAGCAGTTTCTCCTACTCACTAGCGGGAGACTACGAGCAGTACTTC.

The chain employs TRBV7-6 and TRBJ1-1; unclear D gene. This CDR3 is 16 amino acids long. In germline, CDR1 is SGHVS, CDR2 FNYEAQ. Trimming removed 2 bases at V and 6 bases at J, with 19 bases between. The CDR3 DNA is TGTGCCAGCAGCTTAACTACCGCCGGCTTGGGCTCTGAAGCTTTCTTT. It codes for CASSLTTAGLGSEAFF.

The rearrangement uses TRBV6-5 and TRBJ1-5, with D possibly TRBD1 on 6 matching bases. Trimming removed 5 bases at V and 5 bases at J, with 13 bases between. There are 14 residues in the CDR3. Germline values: CDR1 MNHEY, CDR2 SVGAGI. This CDR3 reads CASSGDRKYQPQHF. The CDR3 bases are TGTGCCAGCAGTGGCGACAGGAAATATCAGCCCCAGCATTTT.

This clone has a single count. The sample contains more than one DNA sequence encoding this CDR3. The chain links TRBV20-1 to TRBJ1-1; no reliable D call. Germline values: CDR1 DFQATT, CDR2 SNEGSKA (reference sequence). V was shortened by 5 bases and J by 0 bases, with 4 bases between the two germline ends. This CDR3 has 11 amino acids. The DNA for the CDR3 is TGCAGTGCTGGGGTGAACACTGAAGCTTTCTTT. It codes for CSAGVNTEAFF.

The rearrangement uses TRBV5-1 and TRBJ2-5; D perhaps matches TRBD2 (6 bases). This CDR3 is 14 amino acids long. From germline, CDR1 is SGHRS and CDR2 YFSETQ. The germline V and J ends were trimmed by 2 bases and 3 bases, with 11 bases remaining between them. CDR3 residues: CASSLTGVKETQYF. Here the CDR3 DNA reads TGCGCCAGCAGCTTAACGGGGGTAAAAGAGACCCAGTACTTC.

DNA of the CDR3: TGTGCCAGCTCACCAAGCGCCGGGACAGGTCTATCGCCCCAGCATTTT. Translation: CASSPSAGTGLSPQHF. The chain uses TRBV18 and TRBJ1-5, with 8 bases fitting TRBD1. The CDR3 extends over 16 amino acids. Germline trimming cut 2 bases from V and 9 bases from J; bases unmatched to any gene: 12. Germline V gene sequence: CDR1 KGHSH, CDR2 LQKENI.

The chain carries TRBV18 and TRBJ2-5; D is uncertain. The J call is in doubt because the DNA end fits TRBJ2-7 better. CDR1 is KGHSH, CDR2 LQKENI, per germline. The CDR3 is made up of 12 amino acids. The CDR3 bases are TGTGCCAGCTCACCCTCAGCCTACGAGCAGTACTTC. Translating it yields CASSPSAYEQYF.

On this clone itself: Other DNA sequences of this sample code for an identical CDR3. The chain has TRBV7-9 and TRBJ2-3; 7 nucleotides agree with TRBD1. The germline gives CDR1 SEHNR, CDR2 FQNEAQ (reference sequence). This CDR3 is 15 amino acids long. The J segment lost 0 bases and the V segment lost 1 base, leaving 1 base of the junction unmatched. CDR3: CASSLDRGSTDTQYF. The CDR3 DNA reads as TGTGCCAGCAGCTTAGACAGGGGTAGCACAGATACGCAGTATTTT.

V is TRBV7-3 and J is TRBJ2-7; tentatively, D is TRBD2 (6 bases). The germline V gene encodes CDR1 SGHTA and CDR2 FQGTGA. There are 15 residues in the CDR3. V was clipped by 3 bases and J by 0 bases, with 12 bases between them. This chain's CDR3 is CASSFSSGGSYEQYF. As DNA, the CDR3 is TGTGCCAGCAGCTTCTCATCCGGGGGCTCCTACGAGCAGTACTTC.

J is TRBJ1-3 and V is TRBV9, with D unresolved. V lost 0 bases, J lost 0 bases, and 10 bases lay in between. This CDR3 region has 16 residues. Looked up from germline, CDR1 is SGDLS and CDR2 is YYNGEE. For the CDR3, the DNA is TGTGCCAGCAGCGTAGGCCCCGCCGTCTCTGGAAACACCATATATTTT. Amino acid sequence: CASSVGPAVSGNTIYF.

This clone was observed once. This chain joins TRBV18 and TRBJ1-1; D is perhaps TRBD1 (5 bases). Germline V lookup: CDR1 KGHSH, CDR2 LQKENI. The CDR3 has 13 amino acids. Trimming pared 5 bases from V and 1 base from J, leaving 8 bases between. This CDR3 is CASSTGPNTEAFF. In nucleotides, the CDR3 is TGTGCCAGCTCAACAGGTCCGAACACTGAAGCTTTCTTT. The variable domain in full, with the rest retrieved from reference TRBV18 and TRBJ1-1, is NAGVMQNPRHLVRRRGQEARLRCSPMKGHSHVYWYRQLPEEGLKFMVYLQKENIIDESGMPKERFSAEFPKEGPSILRIQQVVRGDSAAYFCASSTGPNTEAFFGQGTRLTVV.

This rearrangement joins TRBV9 to TRBJ2-5; D gene uncertain. This CDR3 is built from 13 residues. V was shortened by 2 bases and J by 3 bases, with 8 bases between the two germline ends. Germline CDR1 is SGDLS and CDR2 is YYNGEE. The CDR3 coding sequence is TGTGCCAGCAGCGTTCGGGCAGAAGAGACCCAGTACTTC. It specifies CASSVRAEETQYF.

CDR3 nucleotide sequence: TGTGCCAGTAGTATAGGGGGGTTAGCCAAAAACATTCAGTACTTC. Protein sequence: CASSIGGLAKNIQYF. The chain joins TRBV19 to TRBJ2-4; D could derive from TRBD1 or TRBD2 (5 bases each). Germline lookup yields CDR1 LNHDA and CDR2 SQIVND (reference sequence). The CDR3 extends over 15 amino acids. V dropped 1 base and J dropped 0 bases, with 7 bases sitting between them.

The chain couples TRBV6-6 to TRBJ1-6, with a possible D match to TRBD1 (6 bases). This CDR3 region has 15 residues. V was pared by 6 bases and J by 13 bases, with 22 bases between. From germline, CDR1 is MNHNY and CDR2 SVGAGI (reference sequence). The CDR3 DNA follows: TGTGCCAGCAGCTCACTTTCGGGACACGTCTCTCCCCTCCACTTT. This sequence encodes CASSSLSGHVSPLHF.

The chain combines TRBV19 with TRBJ2-5; the match to TRBD2 covers 9 bases. The CDR3 contains 15 residues. J gave up 5 bases and V 3 bases, and 7 bases lay outside the gene matches. Germline lookup yields CDR1 LNHDA and CDR2 SQIVND (reference sequence). In DNA form, the CDR3 reads TGTGCCAGTAGTATTCGCGGGAGGGCCCGGGAGACCCAGTACTTC. Its translation: CASSIRGRARETQYF.